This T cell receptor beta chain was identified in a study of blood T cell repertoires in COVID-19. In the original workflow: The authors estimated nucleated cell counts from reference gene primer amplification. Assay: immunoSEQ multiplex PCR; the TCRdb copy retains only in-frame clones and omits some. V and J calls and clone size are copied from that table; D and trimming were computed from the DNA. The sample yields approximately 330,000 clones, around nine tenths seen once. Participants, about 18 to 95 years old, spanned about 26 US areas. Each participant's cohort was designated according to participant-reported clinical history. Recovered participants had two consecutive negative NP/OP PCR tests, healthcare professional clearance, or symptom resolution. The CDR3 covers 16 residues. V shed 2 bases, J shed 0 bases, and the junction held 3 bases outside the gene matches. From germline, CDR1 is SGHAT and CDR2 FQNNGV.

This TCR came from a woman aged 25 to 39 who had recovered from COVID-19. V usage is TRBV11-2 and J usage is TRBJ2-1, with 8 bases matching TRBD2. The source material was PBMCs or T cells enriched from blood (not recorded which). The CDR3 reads CASSLQSGSSYNEQFF. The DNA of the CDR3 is TGTGCCAGCAGCTTACAAAGCGGGAGCTCCTACAATGAGCAGTTCTTC. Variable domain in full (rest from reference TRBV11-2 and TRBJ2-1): EAGVAQSPRYKIIEKRQSVAFWCNPISGHATLYWYQQILGQGPKLLIQFQNNGVVDDSQLPKDRFSAERLKGVDSTLKIQPAKLEDSAVYLCASSLQSGSSYNEQFFGPGTRLTVL.